The 12 T cell receptor beta chains below come from one sample, sequenced in a study of OX40 agonist ivuxolimab in advanced cancers. Only in-frame clones appear in the TCRdb table, and some are missing; sequencing was by immunoSEQ multiplex PCR. Here the sample spans about 61,000 clones, over 80% being singletons. The sequencing used CD4+ or CD8+ T cells sorted from blood, collected in a trial of the OX40 agonist ivuxolimab. Receptor source: an adult with an advanced solid tumor such as melanoma, head and neck, liver or kidney cancer.

This clone appeared a single time. The chain combines TRBV6-1 with TRBJ1-2, with D possibly TRBD1 on 5 matching bases. Germline CDR1 MNHNS, CDR2 SASEGT. With 3 bases removed from V and 4 bases from J, the gap between germline ends came to 15 bases. There are 15 residues in the CDR3. The CDR3 protein is CASSDPRVGVYGYTF. DNA for the CDR3: TGTGCCAGCAGTGACCCCAGGGTAGGAGTCTATGGCTACACCTTC.

This sequence joins TRBV7-8 and TRBJ2-7; unclear D gene. Trimming took 5 bases from V and 1 from J, leaving 12 bases between them. The CDR3 has 14 residues. CDR1 is SGHVS, CDR2 FQNEAQ, per germline. The CDR3 sequence is CASSPRMSSYEQYF. CDR3 nucleotides: TGTGCCAGCAGCCCACGCATGTCTTCCTACGAGCAGTACTTC.

The chain carries TRBV18 and TRBJ1-1, with no clear D. CDR3 size: 16 residues. Trimming pared 1 base from V and 3 bases from J, leaving 15 bases between. Germline V gene data show CDR1 as KGHSH and CDR2 as LQKENI. CDR3 protein: CASSPRPGRPDTEAFF. The CDR3 nucleotides read TGTGCCAGCTCACCACGTCCTGGGCGTCCCGACACTGAAGCTTTCTTT. The full variable domain, rest sourced from reference TRBV18 and TRBJ1-1, is NAGVMQNPRHLVRRRGQEARLRCSPMKGHSHVYWYRQLPEEGLKFMVYLQKENIIDESGMPKERFSAEFPKEGPSILRIQQVVRGDSAAYFCASSPRPGRPDTEAFFGQGTRLTVV.

The chain carries TRBV5-1 and TRBJ2-2; D call uncertain. The CDR3 totals 14 residues. The V gene's germline CDR1 is SGHRS and CDR2 YFSETQ. V lost 5 bases, J lost 3 bases, and 11 bases lay in between. CDR3 in amino acids: CASSDSVDTGELFF. As DNA, the CDR3 is TGCGCCAGCAGTGATTCGGTGGACACCGGGGAGCTGTTTTTT.

This chain links TRBV5-1 with TRBJ1-2; D remains unclear. The length of the CDR3 is 14 residues. CDR1 is SGHRS and CDR2 is YFSETQ in the germline V gene. Between the trimmed V and J ends, which lost 0 bases and 5 bases, there was a span of 11 bases. The CDR3 sequence is CASSLGTAPYGYTF. The CDR3 DNA reads TGCGCCAGCAGCTTGGGTACGGCCCCGTATGGCTACACCTTC.

V gene TRBV7-9 combines with J gene TRBJ2-5; 7 bases are a match to TRBD2. With V trimmed by 6 bases and J by 7 bases, 8 bases remained unmatched. Germline V lookup: CDR1 SEHNR, CDR2 FQNEAQ (reference sequence). The CDR3 has 13 residues. The CDR3 region is CASSPGGSGTQYF. CDR3 DNA sequence: TGTGCCAGCAGTCCCGGGGGGTCGGGGACCCAGTACTTC.

This chain connects TRBV2 to TRBJ2-7, with 9 bases fitting TRBD1. The V gene's germline CDR1 is SNHLY and CDR2 FYNNEI. The CDR3 length is 15 residues. The trim removed 2 bases at V and 4 bases at J, leaving 6 bases unmatched. CDR3 sequence: CASSEIGTGTYEQYF. The CDR3 DNA sequence: TGTGCCAGCAGTGAAATAGGGACAGGGACTTACGAGCAGTACTTC.

The chain carries TRBV6-5 and TRBJ2-6; D gene ambiguous. The CDR3 has 16 amino acids. The V and J ends lost 0 bases and 0 bases respectively, with 6 bases between them. Germline V gene lookup returns CDR1 MNHEY and CDR2 SVGAGI. CDR3 bases: TGTGCCAGCAGTTACTCACCCTACTCTGGGGCCAACGTCCTGACTTTC. This translates into CASSYSPYSGANVLTF.

This clone showed up just a few times. The J gene is TRBJ2-3, the V gene TRBV2; 10 bases line up with TRBD2. The CDR3 extends over 16 amino acids. The germline V gene has CDR1 SNHLY and CDR2 FYNNEI. Unmatched junction bases numbered 13, after V lost 5 bases and J lost 8 bases. The CDR3 protein is CASSIGVAGGEVTQYF. The CDR3 nucleotides read TGTGCCAGCAGTATTGGAGTAGCGGGGGGTGAAGTTACGCAGTATTTT.

The rearrangement links TRBV28 to TRBJ2-1; D is undetermined. Germline CDR1 MDHEN, CDR2 SYDVKM. Trimming took 0 bases from V and 7 from J, leaving 7 bases between them. This CDR3 is 13 amino acids long. CDR3 DNA sequence: TGTGCCAGCAGTTTATGGAAAGGGAATGAGCAGTTCTTC. As protein: CASSLWKGNEQFF.

In this sample, this clone turned up once. This chain joins TRBV19 and TRBJ2-2; no clear D gene. CDR1 LNHDA and CDR2 SQIVND come from the germline V gene (reference sequence). The CDR3 consists of 15 residues. The germline V and J ends were trimmed by 3 bases and 4 bases, with 12 bases remaining between them. CDR3 DNA sequence: TGTGCCAGTAGTATGACCGACACCTTCACCGGGGAGCTGTTTTTT. Its translation: CASSMTDTFTGELFF.

The chain uses TRBV5-1 and TRBJ1-3; no clear D gene. V lost 0 bases and J lost 3, with 4 bases in between. Germline-derived CDR1 and CDR2 are SGHRS and YFSETQ. The CDR3 is 13 residues long. CDR3 bases: TGCGCCAGCAGCTTGGGAAGTGGAAACACCATATATTTT. As protein: CASSLGSGNTIYF.